This TCR beta chain was captured in a study of identical twins. Donors uniformly comprised healthy Caucasians. TCRdb re-derived calls from the 5' RACE reads in MiXCR, one entry per CDR3 protein. The sample records 450,000 to 650,000 distinct CDR3 sequences, around 9.6% being singletons. Regarding the study as a whole: High-abundance cord blood beta clonotypes had fewer insertions; memory repertoires showed none.

Comments on this clonotype: Its cognate antigen is unknown.

This sample also belongs to another study, concerning yellow fever vaccine responses in identical twins. Per that study: After vaccination, twins' T cell response reportedly seemed partly convergent, partly personalized.

The sample taken for sequencing was PBMCs. This clonotype was sampled from a woman in her late teens or twenties in good health.

Here the CDR3 reads CASSDARGPDTQYF. For the CDR3, the DNA is TGTGCCAGCAGTGACGCTAGAGGTCCAGATACGCAGTATTTT. V usage is TRBV25-1 and J usage is TRBJ2-3; D is ambiguous. The CDR3 sequence is 14 residues long. With 3 bases removed from V and 4 bases from J, the gap between germline ends came to 11 bases. CDR1 and CDR2 (germline): MGHDK, SYGVNS.